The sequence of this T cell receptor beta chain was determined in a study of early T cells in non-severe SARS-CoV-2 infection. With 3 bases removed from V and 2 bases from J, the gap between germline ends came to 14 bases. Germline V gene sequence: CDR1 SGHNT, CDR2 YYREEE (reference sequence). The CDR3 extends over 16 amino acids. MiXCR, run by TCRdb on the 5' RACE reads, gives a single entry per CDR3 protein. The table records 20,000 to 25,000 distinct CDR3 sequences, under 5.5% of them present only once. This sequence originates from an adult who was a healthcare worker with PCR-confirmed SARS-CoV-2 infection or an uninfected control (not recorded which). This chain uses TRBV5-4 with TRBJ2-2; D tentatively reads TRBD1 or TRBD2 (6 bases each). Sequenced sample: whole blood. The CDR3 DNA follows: TGTGCCAGCAGCTCGCAAGGGGGGATAAACACCGGGGAGCTGTTTTTT. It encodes CASSSQGGINTGELFF.